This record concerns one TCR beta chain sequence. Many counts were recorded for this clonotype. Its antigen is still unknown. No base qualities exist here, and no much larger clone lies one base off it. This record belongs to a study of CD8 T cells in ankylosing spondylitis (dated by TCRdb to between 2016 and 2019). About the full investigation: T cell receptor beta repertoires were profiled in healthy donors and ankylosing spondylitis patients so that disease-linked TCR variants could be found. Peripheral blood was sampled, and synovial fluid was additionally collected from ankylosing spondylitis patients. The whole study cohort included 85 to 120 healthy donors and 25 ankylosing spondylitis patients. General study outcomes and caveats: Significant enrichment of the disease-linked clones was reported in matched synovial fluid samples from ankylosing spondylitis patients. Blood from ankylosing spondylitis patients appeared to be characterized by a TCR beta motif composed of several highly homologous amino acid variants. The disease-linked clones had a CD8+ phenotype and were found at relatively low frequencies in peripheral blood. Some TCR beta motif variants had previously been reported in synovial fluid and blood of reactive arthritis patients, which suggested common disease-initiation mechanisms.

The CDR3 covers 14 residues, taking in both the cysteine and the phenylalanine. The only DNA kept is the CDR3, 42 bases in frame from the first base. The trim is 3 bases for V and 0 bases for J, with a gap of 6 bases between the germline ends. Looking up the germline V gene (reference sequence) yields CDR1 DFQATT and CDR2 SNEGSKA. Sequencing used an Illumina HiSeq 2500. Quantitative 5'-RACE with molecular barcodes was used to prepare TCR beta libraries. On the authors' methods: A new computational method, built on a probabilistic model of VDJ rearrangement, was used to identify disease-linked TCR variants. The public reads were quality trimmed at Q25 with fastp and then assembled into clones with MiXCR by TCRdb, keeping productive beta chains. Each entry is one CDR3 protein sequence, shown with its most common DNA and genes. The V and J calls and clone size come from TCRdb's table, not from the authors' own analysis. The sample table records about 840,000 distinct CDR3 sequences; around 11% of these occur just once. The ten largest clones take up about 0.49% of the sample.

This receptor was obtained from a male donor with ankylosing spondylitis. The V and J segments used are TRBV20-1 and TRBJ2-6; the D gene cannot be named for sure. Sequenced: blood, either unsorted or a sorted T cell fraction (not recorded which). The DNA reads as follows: TGCAGTGCTAGGGAGTTCTCTGGGGCCAACGTCCTGACTTTC. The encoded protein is CSAREFSGANVLTF.